A selection of T cell receptor beta chains follows, all from one sample in a study of T cell repertoires in cytomegalovirus infection. One entry per CDR3 protein, called by TCRdb with MiXCR from the reads. The data contain some 600,000 distinct CDR3 sequences, roughly 26% of them singletons. The specimen sequenced was CD8+ T cells from PBMCs. The receptor set was obtained from a human donor in good health (CMV status not recorded). Some clones in this sample may be carry-over from other donors' samples. The CDR3 runs from the conserved cysteine through the conserved F or W. Each record gives: CDR3 protein, CDR3 DNA, J gene, V gene, clone size, D gene. The D gene is left open where the match is weak. The size entry is marked missing in some rows and otherwise reads once, few, many or a size class.

CDR3aa: CASSSDTYEQYF; CDR3nt: TGTGCCAGCAGCTCTGACACCTACGAGCAGTACTTC; j_gene: TRBJ2-7; v_gene: TRBV7-9; abundance: many; d_gene: .
CDR3aa: CASSQSRPRTNPYNSPLHF; CDR3nt: TGTGCCAGCAGCCAGAGCCGGCCACGAACAAACCCTTATAATTCACCCCTCCACTTT; j_gene: TRBJ1-6; v_gene: TRBV14; abundance: .; d_gene: .
CDR3aa: CAIRIITGGAFF; CDR3nt: TGTGCCATCAGGATTATCACAGGGGGAGCTTTCTTT; j_gene: TRBJ1-1; v_gene: TRBV10-3; abundance: .; d_gene: TRBD1
CDR3aa: CASSWGPVDRETQYF; CDR3nt: TGTGCCAGCAGCTGGGGCCCCGTCGACAGAGAGACCCAGTACTTC; j_gene: TRBJ2-5; v_gene: TRBV7-3; abundance: .; d_gene: .
CDR3aa: CASSLTEQYF; CDR3nt: TGTGCCAGCAGCTTAACCGAGCAGTACTTC; j_gene: TRBJ2-7; v_gene: TRBV7-6; abundance: .; d_gene: .
CDR3aa: CSARDIHEQYF; CDR3nt: TGCAGTGCTAGAGATATCCACGAGCAGTACTTC; j_gene: TRBJ2-7; v_gene: TRBV20-1; abundance: .; d_gene: .
CDR3aa: CASRIPGTGAYNEQFF; CDR3nt: TGTGCCAGCAGAATCCCCGGGACAGGAGCCTACAATGAGCAGTTCTTC; j_gene: TRBJ2-1; v_gene: TRBV6-2/TRBV6-3; abundance: many; d_gene: TRBD1
CDR3aa: CASSTLAGPSTDTQYF; CDR3nt: TGTGCCAGCAGCACCCTAGCGGGCCCAAGCACAGATACGCAGTATTTT; j_gene: TRBJ2-3; v_gene: TRBV7-2; abundance: many; d_gene: TRBD2
CDR3aa: CASSDRVPFYNEQFF; CDR3nt: TGTGCCAGCAGTGACAGGGTCCCTTTCTACAATGAGCAGTTCTTC; j_gene: TRBJ2-1; v_gene: TRBV6-1; abundance: many; d_gene: .
CDR3aa: CSHLSGGGYGYTF; CDR3nt: TGCAGTCACCTTTCCGGGGGGGGCTATGGCTACACCTTC; j_gene: TRBJ1-2; v_gene: TRBV20-1; abundance: few; d_gene: .
CDR3aa: CASSLNPRQPNYGYTF; CDR3nt: TGTGCCAGCAGCCTTAATCCGCGCCAGCCTAACTATGGCTACACCTTC; j_gene: TRBJ1-2; v_gene: TRBV7-2; abundance: many; d_gene: .
CDR3aa: CASSLERGAYNEQFF; CDR3nt: TGTGCCAGCAGCTTGGAGCGGGGGGCCTACAATGAGCAGTTCTTC; j_gene: TRBJ2-1; v_gene: TRBV7-2; abundance: many; d_gene: TRBD2
CDR3aa: CASSPGYTQYF; CDR3nt: TGTGCCAGCAGCCCAGGGTATACGCAGTATTTT; j_gene: TRBJ2-3; v_gene: TRBV7-1; abundance: .; d_gene: .
CDR3aa: CASRSPTAIVTGELFF; CDR3nt: TGTGCCAGCAGAAGCCCGACAGCTATAGTCACCGGGGAGCTGTTTTTT; j_gene: TRBJ2-2; v_gene: TRBV28; abundance: many; d_gene: .
CDR3aa: CASSIVRPNTEAFF; CDR3nt: TGTGCCAGTAGTATAGTAAGACCGAACACTGAAGCTTTCTTT; j_gene: TRBJ1-1; v_gene: TRBV19; abundance: .; d_gene: .
CDR3aa: CAGATGASSYEQYF; CDR3nt: TGTGCCGGAGCCACAGGGGCCTCTTCCTACGAGCAGTACTTC; j_gene: TRBJ2-7; v_gene: TRBV7-9; abundance: few; d_gene: TRBD1
CDR3aa: CASSQVGSDEQFF; CDR3nt: TGCGCCAGCAGCCAAGTAGGAAGCGATGAGCAGTTCTTC; j_gene: TRBJ2-1; v_gene: TRBV4-1; abundance: many; d_gene: .
CDR3aa: CASTPGLVGMNTEAFF; CDR3nt: TGTGCCAGCACCCCAGGATTGGTAGGGATGAACACTGAAGCTTTCTTT; j_gene: TRBJ1-1; v_gene: TRBV7-2; abundance: many; d_gene: .
CDR3aa: CSVKALAFGTGEIEAFF; CDR3nt: TGCAGCGTTAAGGCCCTGGCTTTCGGGACAGGGGAAATTGAAGCTTTCTTT; j_gene: TRBJ1-1; v_gene: TRBV29-1; abundance: .; d_gene: TRBD1
CDR3aa: CATSDDRSLYGYTF; CDR3nt: TGTGCCACCAGTGATGACAGGAGCCTCTATGGCTACACCTTC; j_gene: TRBJ1-2; v_gene: TRBV24-1; abundance: .; d_gene: .
CDR3aa: CASSTSGEVNF; CDR3nt: TGTGCCAGCAGCACGTCGGGTGAAGTGAACTTC; j_gene: TRBJ2-5; v_gene: TRBV7-6; abundance: many; d_gene: .
CDR3aa: CSVEERRHGANVLTF; CDR3nt: TGCAGCGTTGAAGAAAGGAGGCACGGGGCCAACGTCCTGACTTTC; j_gene: TRBJ2-6; v_gene: TRBV29-1; abundance: .; d_gene: .
CDR3aa: CASSSYGSGNTIYF; CDR3nt: TGTGCCAGCAGTTCCTACGGGTCTGGAAACACCATATATTTT; j_gene: TRBJ1-3; v_gene: TRBV28; abundance: few; d_gene: .
CDR3aa: CSVRTGNNYGYTF; CDR3nt: TGCAGCGTACGGACAGGGAATAACTATGGCTACACCTTC; j_gene: TRBJ1-2; v_gene: TRBV29-1; abundance: .; d_gene: TRBD1
CDR3aa: CASSPSPEGQPQHF; CDR3nt: TGTGCCAGCTCTCCCTCCCCGGAGGGACAGCCCCAGCATTTT; j_gene: TRBJ1-5; v_gene: TRBV6-4; abundance: .; d_gene: .
CDR3aa: CASSSVAIADEAFF; CDR3nt: TGTGCCAGCAGCTCCGTAGCCATCGCCGATGAAGCTTTCTTT; j_gene: TRBJ1-1; v_gene: TRBV7-9; abundance: few; d_gene: .
CDR3aa: CASSLAGGEDTQYF; CDR3nt: TGTGCCAGCAGCTTAGCGGGGGGTGAAGATACGCAGTATTTT; j_gene: TRBJ2-3; v_gene: TRBV6-1; abundance: .; d_gene: TRBD2
CDR3aa: CASSYSGTAFF; CDR3nt: TGTGCCAGCAGTTACTCAGGGACGGCTTTCTTT; j_gene: TRBJ1-1; v_gene: TRBV6-5; abundance: few; d_gene: .
CDR3aa: CASSLLRTAVRNEQFF; CDR3nt: TGTGCCAGCAGTTTATTGCGGACAGCCGTCCGTAATGAGCAGTTCTTC; j_gene: TRBJ2-1; v_gene: TRBV12-3/TRBV12-4; abundance: .; d_gene: .
CDR3aa: CASSPGCLNYGYTF; CDR3nt: TGTGCCAGCAGTCCAGGGTGCCTTAACTATGGCTACACCTTC; j_gene: TRBJ1-2; v_gene: TRBV6-2/TRBV6-3; abundance: .; d_gene: .
CDR3aa: CASSYNGAGGRTDTQYF; CDR3nt: TGTGCCAGCAGTTACAATGGTGCGGGGGGGCGAACAGATACGCAGTATTTT; j_gene: TRBJ2-3; v_gene: TRBV6-5; abundance: .; d_gene: TRBD2
CDR3aa: CSADPVGATSTDTQYF; CDR3nt: TGCAGTGCTGACCCCGTAGGGGCGACTAGCACAGATACGCAGTATTTT; j_gene: TRBJ2-3; v_gene: TRBV20-1; abundance: few; d_gene: .
CDR3aa: CASSSDSLDTEAFF; CDR3nt: TGTGCCAGCAGTTCTGACAGTCTGGACACTGAAGCTTTCTTT; j_gene: TRBJ1-1; v_gene: TRBV6-2/TRBV6-3; abundance: many; d_gene: .
CDR3aa: CAISESKTAPGYTF; CDR3nt: TGTGCCATCAGTGAGTCTAAGACAGCCCCTGGCTACACCTTC; j_gene: TRBJ1-2; v_gene: TRBV10-3; abundance: many; d_gene: .
CDR3aa: CASSLGSGALSEQFF; CDR3nt: TGTGCCAGCAGCCTTGGGTCAGGGGCCTTGAGTGAGCAGTTCTTC; j_gene: TRBJ2-1; v_gene: TRBV6-2/TRBV6-3; abundance: .; d_gene: .
CDR3aa: CASSTDGGESYNEQFF; CDR3nt: TGTGCCAGCAGCACGGACGGGGGGGAGTCTTACAATGAGCAGTTCTTC; j_gene: TRBJ2-1; v_gene: TRBV7-6; abundance: .; d_gene: TRBD2
CDR3aa: CASSLRQGAGDTQYF; CDR3nt: TGTGCCAGCAGCTTAAGACAGGGGGCGGGAGATACGCAGTATTTT; j_gene: TRBJ2-3; v_gene: TRBV5-4; abundance: many; d_gene: TRBD1
CDR3aa: CASSQEPRVRYNEQFF; CDR3nt: TGTGCCAGCAGCCAAGAGCCACGGGTCCGTTACAATGAGCAGTTCTTC; j_gene: TRBJ2-1; v_gene: TRBV14; abundance: .; d_gene: .
CDR3aa: CSVVGDRTGELFF; CDR3nt: TGCAGCGTTGTGGGGGACCGCACCGGGGAGCTGTTTTTT; j_gene: TRBJ2-2; v_gene: TRBV29-1; abundance: .; d_gene: .
CDR3aa: CASRRGLAGVNEQFF; CDR3nt: TGTGCCAGCAGACGAGGACTAGCGGGGGTAAATGAGCAGTTCTTC; j_gene: TRBJ2-1; v_gene: TRBV28; abundance: few; d_gene: TRBD2
CDR3aa: CSVELPEPGGYTF; CDR3nt: TGCAGCGTTGAGTTACCCGAGCCGGGAGGCTACACCTTC; j_gene: TRBJ1-2; v_gene: TRBV29-1; abundance: .; d_gene: .
CDR3aa: CASTLGQGQGETQYF; CDR3nt: TGTGCCAGCACCCTAGGACAGGGGCAGGGAGAGACCCAGTACTTC; j_gene: TRBJ2-5; v_gene: TRBV7-4; abundance: .; d_gene: TRBD1
CDR3aa: CASSKSGGDSYNEQFF; CDR3nt: TGTGCCAGCAGTAAATCGGGGGGGGACTCCTACAATGAGCAGTTCTTC; j_gene: TRBJ2-1; v_gene: TRBV27; abundance: .; d_gene: TRBD2
CDR3aa: CASSPRTGEGIYEQYF; CDR3nt: TGTGCCAGCAGTCCCAGGACAGGGGAAGGTATATACGAGCAGTACTTC; j_gene: TRBJ2-7; v_gene: TRBV12-3/TRBV12-4; abundance: few; d_gene: TRBD1
CDR3aa: CASSFVGADFNQPQHF; CDR3nt: TGTGCCAGCAGCTTTGTGGGGGCGGATTTCAATCAGCCCCAGCATTTT; j_gene: TRBJ1-5; v_gene: TRBV7-9; abundance: .; d_gene: .
CDR3aa: CASSPSPGQLNYGYTF; CDR3nt: TGTGCCAGCAGCCCTAGCCCGGGACAACTCAACTATGGCTACACCTTC; j_gene: TRBJ1-2; v_gene: TRBV7-2; abundance: many; d_gene: .
CDR3aa: CASSYGLAGATQYF; CDR3nt: TGTGCCAGCAGTTACGGACTAGCGGGGGCTACCCAGTACTTC; j_gene: TRBJ2-5; v_gene: TRBV6-2/TRBV6-3; abundance: few; d_gene: TRBD2
CDR3aa: CASSFQAGGRGDTQYF; CDR3nt: TGTGCCAGCAGTTTCCAAGCGGGGGGGCGAGGGGATACGCAGTATTTT; j_gene: TRBJ2-3; v_gene: TRBV6-1; abundance: few; d_gene: TRBD2
CDR3aa: CASSVGGYQPQHF; CDR3nt: TGTGCCAGCAGTGTGGGGGGGTATCAGCCCCAGCATTTT; j_gene: TRBJ1-5; v_gene: TRBV2; abundance: few; d_gene: .
CDR3aa: CSARDLVGRGPLHF; CDR3nt: TGCAGTGCTAGAGATCTAGTAGGCAGGGGGCCCCTCCACTTT; j_gene: TRBJ1-6; v_gene: TRBV20-1; abundance: few; d_gene: TRBD1
CDR3aa: CASALYGIDTGELFF; CDR3nt: TGTGCCAGCGCTCTGTACGGGATAGACACCGGGGAGCTGTTTTTT; j_gene: TRBJ2-2; v_gene: TRBV11-1; abundance: few; d_gene: .
CDR3aa: CASSPLPGQGISEKLFF; CDR3nt: TGTGCCAGCTCACCCCTCCCGGGACAGGGTATCAGCGAAAAACTGTTTTTT; j_gene: TRBJ1-4; v_gene: TRBV18; abundance: .; d_gene: TRBD1
CDR3aa: CASSLPGQQNYGYTF; CDR3nt: TGTGCCAGCAGTTTACCGGGACAGCAAAACTATGGCTACACCTTC; j_gene: TRBJ1-2; v_gene: TRBV12-3/TRBV12-4; abundance: many; d_gene: TRBD1